The T cell receptor beta chain under discussion was sequenced for a study of OX40 agonist ivuxolimab in advanced cancers. For the study at large: Ivuxolimab, which patients received intravenously every 2 weeks, was dosed at 0.01 to 10 mg/kg. Dose-escalation subjects each had hepatocellular carcinoma, melanoma, renal cell or head and neck cancer. Study findings and constraints: Both CD4+ and CD8+ T cell populations in blood had undergone clonal expansion by week 6 at 0.1 to 3.0 mg/kg.

This clone was recorded only once. Its target is unknown. Sequencing was performed with immunoSEQ multiplex PCR; in TCRdb, only in-frame clones are kept and a portion is missing. The repertoire has more than 40,000 clones, approximately 80% of them found once; the top ten carry under 3%. CDR1 WSHSY and CDR2 SAAADI come from the germline V gene. This CDR3 comprises 16 residues. V lost 3 bases to trimming and J lost 5 bases; unmatched junction nucleotides: 10. This receptor was taken from an adult with an advanced solid tumor such as melanoma, head and neck, liver or kidney cancer. The starting material was CD4+ or CD8+ T cells sorted from blood, obtained in a trial of the OX40 agonist ivuxolimab. The V call is TRBV10-2, the J call TRBJ2-5; 9 bases are a match to TRBD2. This chain's CDR3 is CASSDLAGSQGETQYF. CDR3 DNA: TGCGCCAGCAGTGATCTAGCGGGAAGCCAGGGGGAGACCCAGTACTTC.